These T cell receptor beta chains were read from a single sample in a study of cytomegalovirus exposure and HLA in healthy donors. The method was immunoSEQ multiplex PCR; TCRdb's version includes in-frame clones alone and lacks a portion of them. The repertoire holds 110,000 or so clones, with around 69% as singletons. Sequenced material: PBMCs. All receptors derive from a man aged 45-65 years in good health and CMV-seropositive. The CDR3 runs from the conserved cysteine through the conserved F or W. The D gene is left open where the match is weak. Clone size is given for some rows only: seen once, a few or many times, or a class if the clone is expanded.

>TRBV28|TRBJ2-7|-|-
CASSLPPRQTAISYEQYF
TGTGCCAGCAGTTTGCCCCCGCGGCAGACAGCAATTTCCTACGAGCAGTACTTC
>TRBV5-1|TRBJ1-5|-|TRBD1
CASRIDRDQPQHF
TGCGCCAGCAGAATAGACAGGGATCAGCCCCAGCATTTT
>TRBV18|TRBJ1-4|-|TRBD1
CASSPWTGEREKLFF
TGTGCCAGCTCACCCTGGACAGGGGAGAGGGAAAAACTGTTTTTT
>TRBV6-4|TRBJ2-2|few|-
CASSDLAGTANTGELFF
TGTGCCAGCAGTGACTTGGCAGGGACTGCTAACACCGGGGAGCTGTTTTTT
>TRBV27|TRBJ1-6|-|TRBD1
CASSAPTGTYNSPLHF
TGTGCCAGCAGTGCCCCGACAGGGACCTATAATTCACCCCTCCACTTT
>TRBV7-2|TRBJ2-1|-|TRBD2
CASSSRLADNEQFF
TGTGCCAGCAGCAGCCGACTAGCGGACAATGAGCAGTTCTTC
>TRBV15|TRBJ2-7|few|-
CATSRERARGGEQYF
TGTGCCACCAGCAGAGAGCGGGCCCGAGGGGGCGAGCAGTACTTC
>TRBV18|TRBJ1-1|-|TRBD1
CASSPGTGGYTEAFF
TGTGCCAGCTCACCCGGGACAGGGGGCTACACTGAAGCTTTCTTT
>TRBV19|TRBJ1-3|-|-
CASSPITDLSGNTIYF
TGTGCCAGTAGCCCCATTACAGACCTCTCTGGAAACACCATATATTTT
>TRBV27|TRBJ1-3|-|-
CASSLIPPGGNTIYF
TGTGCCAGCAGTTTAATCCCTCCGGGAGGAAACACCATATATTTT
>TRBV6-1|TRBJ2-7|-|-
CASGRDSPYEQYF
TGTGCCAGCGGGCGGGACTCCCCCTACGAGCAGTACTTC
>TRBV27|TRBJ2-2|-|-
CASRRTAYTGELFF
TGTGCCAGCCGTAGGACAGCCTACACCGGGGAGCTGTTTTTT
>TRBV5-5|TRBJ1-4|-|TRBD1
CASSLGPTGAEKLFF
TGTGCCAGCAGCCTCGGACCAACAGGGGCTGAAAAACTGTTTTTT
>TRBV4-3|TRBJ2-3|-|TRBD2
CASSQDLLLAGMRDTQYF
TGCGCCAGCAGCCAAGATCTGCTACTAGCGGGGATGAGAGATACGCAGTATTTT